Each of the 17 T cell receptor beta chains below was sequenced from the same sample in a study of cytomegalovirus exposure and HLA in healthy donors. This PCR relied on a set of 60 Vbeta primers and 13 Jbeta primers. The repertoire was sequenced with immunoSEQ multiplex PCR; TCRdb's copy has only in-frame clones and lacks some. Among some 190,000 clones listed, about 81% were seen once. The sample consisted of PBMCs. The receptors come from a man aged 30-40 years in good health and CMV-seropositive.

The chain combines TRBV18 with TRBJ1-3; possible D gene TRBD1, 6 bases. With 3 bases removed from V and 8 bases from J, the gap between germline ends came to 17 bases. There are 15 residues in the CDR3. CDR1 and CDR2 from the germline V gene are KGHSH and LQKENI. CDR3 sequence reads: CASSPRGGPGDTIYF. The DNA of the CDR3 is TGTGCCAGCTCACCTCGCGGGGGCCCCGGTGACACCATATATTTT. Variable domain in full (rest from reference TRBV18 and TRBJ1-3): NAGVMQNPRHLVRRRGQEARLRCSPMKGHSHVYWYRQLPEEGLKFMVYLQKENIIDESGMPKERFSAEFPKEGPSILRIQQVVRGDSAAYFCASSPRGGPGDTIYFGEGSWLTVV.

The CDR3, as DNA: TGTGCCAGCAGCTTGTCCCTCGGGGACTATGGCTACACCTTC. Its translation: CASSLSLGDYGYTF. The gene calls are TRBV5-4 and TRBJ1-2; unclear D gene. Trimming took off 1 base at V and 3 bases at J, with 10 bases between the two ends. From germline, CDR1 is SGHNT and CDR2 YYREEE (reference sequence). This CDR3 region has 14 residues.

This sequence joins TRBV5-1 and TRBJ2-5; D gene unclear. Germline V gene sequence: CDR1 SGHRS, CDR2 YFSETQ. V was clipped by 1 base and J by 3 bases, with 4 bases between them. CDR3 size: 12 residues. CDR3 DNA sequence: TGCGCCAGCAGCTTGATAGAAGAGACCCAGTACTTC. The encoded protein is CASSLIEETQYF.

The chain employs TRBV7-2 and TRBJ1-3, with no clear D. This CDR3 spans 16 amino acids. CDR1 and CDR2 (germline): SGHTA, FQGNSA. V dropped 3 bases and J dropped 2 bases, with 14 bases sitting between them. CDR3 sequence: CASSFRGQPPGNTIYF. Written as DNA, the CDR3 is TGTGCCAGCAGCTTTCGAGGTCAGCCTCCTGGAAACACCATATATTTT. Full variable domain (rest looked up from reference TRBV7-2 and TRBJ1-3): GAGVSQSPSNKVTEKGKDVELRCDPISGHTALYWYRQSLGQGLEFLIYFQGNSAPDKSGLPSDRFSAERTGGSVSTLTIQRTQQEDSAVYLCASSFRGQPPGNTIYFGEGSWLTVV.

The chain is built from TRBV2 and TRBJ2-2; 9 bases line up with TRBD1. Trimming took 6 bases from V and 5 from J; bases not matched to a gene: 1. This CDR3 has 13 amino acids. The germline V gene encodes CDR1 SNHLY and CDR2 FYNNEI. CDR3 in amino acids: CASRTGGTGELFF. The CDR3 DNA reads TGTGCCAGCAGGACAGGGGGGACCGGGGAGCTGTTTTTT.

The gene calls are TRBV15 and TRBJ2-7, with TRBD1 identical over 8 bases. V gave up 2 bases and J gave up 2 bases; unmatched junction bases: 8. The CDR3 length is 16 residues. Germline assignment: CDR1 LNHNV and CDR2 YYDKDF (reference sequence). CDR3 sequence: CATSRQTGVPAYEQYF. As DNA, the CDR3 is TGTGCCACCAGCAGACAGACAGGGGTTCCTGCCTACGAGCAGTACTTC.

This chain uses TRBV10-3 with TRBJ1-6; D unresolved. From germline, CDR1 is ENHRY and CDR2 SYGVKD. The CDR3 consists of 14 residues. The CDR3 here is CVGGSSSYNSPLHF. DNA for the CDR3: TGTGTCGGAGGCAGCAGCTCCTATAATTCACCCCTCCACTTT.

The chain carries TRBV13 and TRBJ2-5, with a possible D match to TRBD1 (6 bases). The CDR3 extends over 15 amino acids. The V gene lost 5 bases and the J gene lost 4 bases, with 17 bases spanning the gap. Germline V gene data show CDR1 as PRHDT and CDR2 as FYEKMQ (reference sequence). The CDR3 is CASSVGLGAGETQYF. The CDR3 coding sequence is TGTGCCAGCAGCGTCGGATTGGGGGCGGGAGAGACCCAGTACTTC.

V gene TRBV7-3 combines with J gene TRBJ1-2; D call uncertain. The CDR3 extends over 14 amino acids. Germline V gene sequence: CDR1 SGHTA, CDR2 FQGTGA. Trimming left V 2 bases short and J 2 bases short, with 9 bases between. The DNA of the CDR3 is TGTGCCAGCAGCTTATATGGAGGGAACTATGGCTACACCTTC. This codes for CASSLYGGNYGYTF.

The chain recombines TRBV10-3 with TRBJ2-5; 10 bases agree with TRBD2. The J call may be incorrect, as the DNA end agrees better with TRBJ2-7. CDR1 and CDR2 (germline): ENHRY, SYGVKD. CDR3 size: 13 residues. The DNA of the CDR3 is TGTGCCATCCGGACTAGCGGTACCTACGAGCAGTACTTC. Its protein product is CAIRTSGTYEQYF.

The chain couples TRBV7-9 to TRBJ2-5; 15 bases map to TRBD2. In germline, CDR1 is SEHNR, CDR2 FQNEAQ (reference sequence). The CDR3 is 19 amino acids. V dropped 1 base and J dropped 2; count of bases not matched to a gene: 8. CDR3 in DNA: TGTGCCAGCAGCTTAGTGCGGTTCGGGACTAGCGGGAGGCAAGAGACCCAGTACTTC. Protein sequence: CASSLVRFGTSGRQETQYF. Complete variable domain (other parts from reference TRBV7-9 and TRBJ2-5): DTGVSQNPRHKITKRGQNVTFRCDPISEHNRLYWYRQTLGQGPEFLTYFQNEAQLEKSRLLSDRFSAERPKGSFSTLEIQRTEQGDSAMYLCASSLVRFGTSGRQETQYFGPGTRLLVL.

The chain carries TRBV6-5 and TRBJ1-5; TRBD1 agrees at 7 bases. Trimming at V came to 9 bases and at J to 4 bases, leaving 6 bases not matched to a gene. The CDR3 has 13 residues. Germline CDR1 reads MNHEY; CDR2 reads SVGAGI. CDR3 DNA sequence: TGTGCCAGTCGGGACAGAGCTAATCAGCCCCAGCATTTT. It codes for CASRDRANQPQHF.

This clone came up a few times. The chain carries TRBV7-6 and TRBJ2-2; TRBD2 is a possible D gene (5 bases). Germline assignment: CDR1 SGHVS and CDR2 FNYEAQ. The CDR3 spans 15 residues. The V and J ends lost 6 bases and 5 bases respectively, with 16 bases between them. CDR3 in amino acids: CASRRGPGGTGELFF. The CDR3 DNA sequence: TGTGCCAGCAGACGAGGACCCGGCGGGACCGGGGAGCTGTTTTTT.

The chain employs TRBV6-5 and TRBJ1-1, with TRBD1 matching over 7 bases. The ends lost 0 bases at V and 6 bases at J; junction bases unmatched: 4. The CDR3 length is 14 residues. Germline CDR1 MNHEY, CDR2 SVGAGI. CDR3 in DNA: TGTGCCAGCAGTTACTCTTCTACAGGGGCTGAAGCTTTCTTT. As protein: CASSYSSTGAEAFF.

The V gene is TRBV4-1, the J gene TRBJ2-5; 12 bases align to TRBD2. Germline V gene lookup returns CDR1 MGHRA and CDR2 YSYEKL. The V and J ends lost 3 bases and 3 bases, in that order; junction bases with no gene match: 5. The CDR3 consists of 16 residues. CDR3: CASSQARLAGEETQYF. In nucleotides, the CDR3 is TGCGCCAGCAGCCAGGCAAGACTAGCGGGGGAAGAGACCCAGTACTTC.

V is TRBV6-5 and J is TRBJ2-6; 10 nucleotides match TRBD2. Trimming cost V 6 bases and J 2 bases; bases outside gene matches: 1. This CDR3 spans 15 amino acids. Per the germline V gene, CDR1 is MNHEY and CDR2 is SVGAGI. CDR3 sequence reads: CASRLAGTGANVLTF. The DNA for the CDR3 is TGTGCCAGCAGACTAGCGGGGACTGGGGCCAACGTCCTGACTTTC.

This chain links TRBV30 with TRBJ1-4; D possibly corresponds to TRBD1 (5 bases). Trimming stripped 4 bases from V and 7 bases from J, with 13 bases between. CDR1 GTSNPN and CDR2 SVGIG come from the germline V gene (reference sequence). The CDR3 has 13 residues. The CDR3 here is CAWTPGVGEKLFF. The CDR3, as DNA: TGTGCCTGGACCCCGGGGGTGGGTGAAAAACTGTTTTTT. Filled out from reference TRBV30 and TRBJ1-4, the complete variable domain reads SQTIHQWPATLVQPVGSPLSLECTVEGTSNPNLYWYRQAAGRGLQLLFYSVGIGQISSEVPQNLSASRPQDRQFILSSKKLLLSDSGFYLCAWTPGVGEKLFFGSGTQLSVL.